This T cell receptor (beta chain) was sequenced for a study of cytomegalovirus exposure and HLA in healthy donors. The data were produced by immunoSEQ multiplex PCR, yet TCRdb's version contains in-frame clones alone and is incomplete. Seen here are 50,000 to 65,000 clones, about 96% observed once, and the top ten hold roughly 1.2%. Only one count was recorded for this clone. The antigen remains undetermined. General study points: It was reported that the classifier diagnosed cytomegalovirus status with high specificity and sensitivity in both the original and validation cohorts.

Per the germline V gene, CDR1 is SGHAT and CDR2 is FQNNGV. The V end lost 0 bases, the J end lost 11 bases, and 16 bases lay between the germline ends. This CDR3 comprises 14 residues. V and J are TRBV11-2 and TRBJ1-1; unclear D gene. Source material: PBMCs. This sequence originates from a young woman in good health and CMV-seronegative. The CDR3 DNA reads TGTGCCAGCAGCTTAGATCGTGGCAGCGAGCGGGCTTTCTTT. This codes for CASSLDRGSERAFF.